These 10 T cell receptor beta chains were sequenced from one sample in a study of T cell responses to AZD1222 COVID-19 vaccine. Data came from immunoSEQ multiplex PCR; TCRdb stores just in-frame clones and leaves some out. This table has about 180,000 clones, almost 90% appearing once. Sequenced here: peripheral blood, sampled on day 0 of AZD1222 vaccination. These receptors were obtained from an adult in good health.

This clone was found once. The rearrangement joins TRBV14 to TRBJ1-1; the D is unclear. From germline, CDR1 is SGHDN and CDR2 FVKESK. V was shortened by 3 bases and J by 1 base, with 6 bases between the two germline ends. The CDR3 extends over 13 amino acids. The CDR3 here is CASSQAKNTEAFF. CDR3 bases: TGTGCCAGCAGCCAGGCTAAGAACACTGAAGCTTTCTTT.

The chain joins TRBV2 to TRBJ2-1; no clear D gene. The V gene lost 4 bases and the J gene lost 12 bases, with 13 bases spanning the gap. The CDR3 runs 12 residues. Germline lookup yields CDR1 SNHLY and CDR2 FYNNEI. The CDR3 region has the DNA TGTGCCAGCAGTGCGACAACTGTCGGGCAGTTCTTC. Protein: CASSATTVGQFF.

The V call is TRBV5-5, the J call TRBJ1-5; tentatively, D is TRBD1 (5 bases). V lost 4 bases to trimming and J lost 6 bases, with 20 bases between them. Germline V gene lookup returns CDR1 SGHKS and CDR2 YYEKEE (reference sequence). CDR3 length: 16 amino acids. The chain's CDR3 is CASSLEGGGSGQPQHF. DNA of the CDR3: TGTGCCAGCAGCCTCGAAGGTGGGGGTAGTGGTCAGCCCCAGCATTTT. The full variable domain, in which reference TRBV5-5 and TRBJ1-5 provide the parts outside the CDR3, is DAGVTQSPTHLIKTRGQQVTLRCSPISGHKSVSWYQQVLGQGPQFIFQYYEKEERGRGNFPDRFSARQFPNYSSELNVNALLLGDSALYLCASSLEGGGSGQPQHFGDGTRLSIL.

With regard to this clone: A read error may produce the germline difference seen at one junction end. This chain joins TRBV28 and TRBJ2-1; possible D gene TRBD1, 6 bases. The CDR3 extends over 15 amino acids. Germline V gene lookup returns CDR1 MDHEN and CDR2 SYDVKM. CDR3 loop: CASSLYSTGYIEQFF. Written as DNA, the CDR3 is TGTGCCAGCAGTTTATACTCAACAGGGTACATTGAGCAGTTCTTC.

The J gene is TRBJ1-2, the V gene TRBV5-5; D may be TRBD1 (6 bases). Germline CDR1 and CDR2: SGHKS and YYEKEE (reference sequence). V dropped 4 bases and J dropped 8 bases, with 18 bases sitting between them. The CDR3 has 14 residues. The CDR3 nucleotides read TGTGCCAGCAGCGTGTCCGCAGGGGATGTAGGCTACACCTTC. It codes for CASSVSAGDVGYTF. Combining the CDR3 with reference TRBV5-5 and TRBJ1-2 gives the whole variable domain DAGVTQSPTHLIKTRGQQVTLRCSPISGHKSVSWYQQVLGQGPQFIFQYYEKEERGRGNFPDRFSARQFPNYSSELNVNALLLGDSALYLCASSVSAGDVGYTFGSGTRLTVV.

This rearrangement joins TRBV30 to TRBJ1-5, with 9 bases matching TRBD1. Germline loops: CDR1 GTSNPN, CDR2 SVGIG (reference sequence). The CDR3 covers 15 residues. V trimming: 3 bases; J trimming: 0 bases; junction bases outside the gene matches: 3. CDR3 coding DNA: TGTGCCTGGAGGGGACAGGGCGCTAGCAATCAGCCCCAGCATTTT. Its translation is CAWRGQGASNQPQHF.

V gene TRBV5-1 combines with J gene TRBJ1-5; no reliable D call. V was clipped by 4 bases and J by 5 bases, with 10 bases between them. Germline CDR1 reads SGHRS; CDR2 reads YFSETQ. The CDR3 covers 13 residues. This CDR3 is CASSANLDQPQHF. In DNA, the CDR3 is TGCGCCAGCAGCGCGAACCTGGATCAGCCCCAGCATTTT.

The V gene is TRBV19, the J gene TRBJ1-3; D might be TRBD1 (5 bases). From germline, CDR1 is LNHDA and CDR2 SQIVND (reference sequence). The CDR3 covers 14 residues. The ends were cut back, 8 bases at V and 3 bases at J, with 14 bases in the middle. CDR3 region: CASALQEFGNTIYF. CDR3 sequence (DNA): TGTGCCAGTGCATTACAGGAATTTGGAAACACCATATATTTT.

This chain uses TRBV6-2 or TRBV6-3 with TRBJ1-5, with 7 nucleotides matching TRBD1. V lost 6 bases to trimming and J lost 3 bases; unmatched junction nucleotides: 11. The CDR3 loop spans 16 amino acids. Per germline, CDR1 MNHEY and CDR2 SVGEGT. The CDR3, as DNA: TGTGCCAGCAGCCGCCGGCCCGGGACAGACAATCAGCCCCAGCATTTT. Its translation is CASSRRPGTDNQPQHF.

The DNA of the CDR3 is TGTGCCAGCAGTTCCAACAGGGCGCGGAGTTATGGCTACACCTTC. It is translated as CASSSNRARSYGYTF. The rearrangement uses TRBV6-2 or TRBV6-3 and TRBJ1-2, with D perhaps TRBD1 (6 bases). Trimming pared 4 bases from V and 5 bases from J, leaving 17 bases between. Germline V gives CDR1 MNHEY, CDR2 SVGEGT. The CDR3 consists of 15 residues.